These 32 T cell receptor beta chains were sequenced from one sample in a study of T-cell reconstitution after alpha-beta-depleted transplantation in children. The TCRbeta library incorporated unique molecular identifiers. TCRdb itself ran the PCR reads through MiXCR, one entry per CDR3 protein. Seen here are 500,000 to 600,000 distinct CDR3 sequences, about 31% observed once, and the top ten hold 2% to 3%. Here the sequenced sample was PBMCs from the stem cell graft donor, taken from the stem cell graft. The origin of the receptors is a human donor who donated a stem cell graft to a child with aplastic anemia.

This clonotype showed up just once. This chain joins TRBV9 and TRBJ1-3; D is unclear. The CDR3 covers 16 residues. Trimming cost V 7 bases and J 0 bases, with 17 bases left between them. Germline CDR1 reads SGDLS; CDR2 reads YYNGEE. CDR3 residues: CASGRASGPSGNTIYF. CDR3 DNA sequence: TGTGCCAGCGGCCGGGCCTCTGGGCCCTCTGGAAACACCATATATTTT. The variable domain in full, completed from reference TRBV9 and TRBJ1-3, reads DSGVTQTPKHLITATGQRVTLRCSPRSGDLSVYWYQQSLDQGLQFLIQYYNGEERAKGNILERFSAQQFPDLHSELNLSSLELGDSALYFCASGRASGPSGNTIYFGEGSWLTVV.

This chain joins TRBV10-2 and TRBJ2-1; 10 bases align to TRBD2. V shed 2 bases and J 9 bases; nucleotides not matched to a gene: 7. This CDR3 is built from 15 residues. Germline V gives CDR1 WSHSY, CDR2 SAAADI. The chain's CDR3 is CASSEGGLAFGEQFF. CDR3 sequence (DNA): TGCGCCAGCAGTGAGGGGGGACTAGCGTTTGGTGAGCAGTTCTTC.

The chain employs TRBV28 and TRBJ2-5, with 8 bases lining up with TRBD1. The V and J ends lost 2 bases and 5 bases, in that order; junction bases with no gene match: 7. From germline, CDR1 is MDHEN and CDR2 SYDVKM. CDR3 length: 15 residues. The CDR3 DNA reads TGTGCCAGCAGTTTAGCTACAGGGGGTGGGGAGACCCAGTACTTC. Protein sequence: CASSLATGGGETQYF. The whole variable domain, filled in from reference TRBV28 and TRBJ2-5, reads DVKVTQSSRYLVKRTGEKVFLECVQDMDHENMFWYRQDPGLGLRLIYFSYDVKMKEKGDIPEGYSVSREKKERFSLILESASTNQTSMYLCASSLATGGGETQYFGPGTRLLVL.

The chain links TRBV15 to TRBJ1-4; 9 bases agree with TRBD1. The CDR3 consists of 16 residues. From germline, CDR1 is LNHNV and CDR2 YYDKDF (reference sequence). J gave up 4 bases and V 0 bases, and 3 bases lay outside the gene matches. The CDR3 DNA is TGTGCCACCAGCAGAGATTTGGACAGGGGTAATGAAAAACTGTTTTTT. As protein: CATSRDLDRGNEKLFF.

The chain uses TRBV12-3 or TRBV12-4 and TRBJ2-7; D remains unclear. The CDR3 loop spans 12 amino acids. The ends were cut back, 5 bases at V and 4 bases at J, with 9 bases in the middle. The CDR3 is CASSPSQYEQYF. As DNA, the CDR3 is TGTGCCAGCAGTCCCTCCCAGTACGAGCAGTACTTC.

The chain combines TRBV5-6 with TRBJ2-3; D is perhaps TRBD2 (6 bases). V lost 3 bases, J lost 4 bases, and 18 bases lay in between. Germline V gene lookup returns CDR1 SGHDT and CDR2 YYEEEE. CDR3 length: 16 residues. The CDR3 loop is CASSYRDFTGADTQYF. The DNA for the CDR3 is TGTGCCAGCAGCTACCGGGACTTCACGGGGGCAGATACGCAGTATTTT.

The chain links TRBV5-1 to TRBJ1-2, with no clear D. CDR3 length equals 13 residues. Germline CDR1 reads SGHRS; CDR2 reads YFSETQ. V gave up 6 bases and J gave up 5 bases, with 14 bases separating them. In nucleotides, the CDR3 is TGCGCCAGCACTCTGGCTCCCACTTATGGCTACACCTTC. Amino acids: CASTLAPTYGYTF.

This clonotype was seen more than once but under ten times. This chain uses TRBV6-5 with TRBJ2-1; 8 positions match TRBD2. The CDR3 totals 15 residues. Per the germline V gene, CDR1 is MNHEY and CDR2 is SVGAGI. With V trimmed by 2 bases and J by 5 bases, 5 bases remained unmatched. CDR3 nucleotides: TGTGCCAGCAGTTACGGGATAGCGGGGAACAATGAGCAGTTCTTC. Translation gives CASSYGIAGNNEQFF.

The V and J genes are TRBV6-5 and TRBJ2-3; TRBD2 matches at 9 bases. CDR1 is MNHEY and CDR2 is SVGAGI in the germline V gene. Trimming took 0 bases from V and 4 from J; bases not matched to a gene: 11. The CDR3 runs 18 residues. The CDR3 reads CASSYSNRVAGDSDTQYF. CDR3 sequence (DNA): TGTGCCAGCAGTTACTCGAATAGGGTAGCGGGAGATTCAGATACGCAGTATTTT.

This clonotype was recorded a few times. The rearrangement links TRBV20-1 to TRBJ1-5, with D perhaps TRBD1 (5 bases). Germline values: CDR1 DFQATT, CDR2 SNEGSKA (reference sequence). V lost 3 bases and J lost 6, with 18 bases in between. The CDR3 has 15 residues. Written as DNA, the CDR3 is TGCAGTGCTAGGGCTTTATCGGGGGACGCTCAGCCCCAGCATTTT. Amino acids: CSARALSGDAQPQHF.

The chain recombines TRBV11-2 with TRBJ2-2; possible D gene TRBD1, 6 bases. CDR3 length: 16 residues. V was shortened by 1 base and J by 2 bases, with 11 bases between the two germline ends. The germline V gene encodes CDR1 SGHAT and CDR2 FQNNGV. The CDR3 here is CASSLGWGPNTGELFF. The CDR3 region has the DNA TGTGCCAGCAGCTTAGGATGGGGGCCCAACACCGGGGAGCTGTTTTTT.

This sequence joins TRBV7-2 and TRBJ1-4; 7 positions agree with TRBD1. The CDR3 sequence is 15 residues long. With 1 base clipped from V and 8 bases from J, the junction kept 7 bases outside the gene matches. CDR1 SGHTA and CDR2 FQGNSA come from the germline V gene. CDR3 nucleotides: TGTGCCAGCAGCTTAGGGGGGGACAGAAAGGAAAAACTGTTTTTT. Amino acids: CASSLGGDRKEKLFF.

The chain has TRBV5-1 and TRBJ2-7; 7 bases agree with TRBD2. The CDR3 runs 14 residues. The germline gives CDR1 SGHRS, CDR2 YFSETQ. V was clipped by 5 bases and J by 10 bases; unmatched bases: 15. For the CDR3, the DNA is TGCGCCAGCAGACTTAGCGGGCCGTCTACGAAACAGTACTTC. It is translated as CASRLSGPSTKQYF.

This clonotype was seen a few times. The chain combines TRBV6-1 with TRBJ1-1; the D is unclear. Germline CDR1 and CDR2: MNHNS and SASEGT. The ends were cut back, 3 bases at V and 1 base at J, with 12 bases in the middle. This CDR3 has 15 amino acids. The CDR3 region is CASSDLFFKNTEAFF. CDR3 sequence (DNA): TGTGCCAGCAGTGATCTCTTTTTCAAGAACACTGAAGCTTTCTTT.

This clonotype was counted only a few times. Here the CDR3 reads CASRPRDSFSLAKNIQYF. The CDR3 nucleotides are TGTGCCAGCAGGCCCCGGGACAGCTTTTCCCTAGCCAAAAACATTCAGTACTTC. The V gene is TRBV6-1, the J gene TRBJ2-4; 7 nucleotides line up with TRBD1. The CDR3 extends over 18 amino acids. Germline CDR1 is MNHNS and CDR2 is SASEGT. V lost 6 bases to trimming and J lost 0 bases; unmatched junction nucleotides: 14.

This clonotype was observed a few times. The J gene is TRBJ2-2, the V gene TRBV20-1, with 10 bases that match TRBD2. The CDR3 consists of 17 residues. The junction had 14 bases not matched to a gene; V was cut back by 6 bases and J by 4 bases. Germline CDR1 and CDR2: DFQATT and SNEGSKA (reference sequence). The CDR3 nucleotides are TGCAGTGCCTCCGCCGGAGGAGCGGGAGGGCGCACCGGGGAGCTGTTTTTT. It specifies CSASAGGAGGRTGELFF.

The CDR3 loop is CASSLGHSSYEQYV. CDR3 coding DNA: TGTGCCAGCAGCTTAGGGCACAGCTCCTACGAGCAGTACGTC. The V and J genes are TRBV7-2 and TRBJ2-7; D not certain. This CDR3 has 14 amino acids. Germline V gives CDR1 SGHTA, CDR2 FQGNSA. V dropped 1 base and J dropped 0 bases, with 7 bases sitting between them.

V gene TRBV7-2 combines with J gene TRBJ2-2; 10 positions match TRBD2. Germline CDR1 is SGHTA and CDR2 is FQGNSA. The CDR3 consists of 15 residues. Losses at the gene ends were 3 bases for V and 6 bases for J; bases not matched to a gene: 4. CDR3 coding DNA: TGTGCCAGCAGCTTTAGCGGGAGGAGTGCCGGGGAGCTGTTTTTT. Amino acid sequence: CASSFSGRSAGELFF.

This chain connects TRBV12-3 or TRBV12-4 to TRBJ2-3; D may be TRBD2 (6 bases). V was cut by 6 bases and J by 7 bases, with 23 bases left in between. The CDR3 consists of 16 residues. CDR3 region: CASRRDWSGFRYTQYF. The CDR3 bases are TGTGCCAGCAGGAGGGACTGGTCGGGATTCAGGTATACGCAGTATTTT.

This clonotype was detected only a few times. The J gene is TRBJ2-5, the V gene TRBV24-1; TRBD1 matches 8 bases. This CDR3 region has 15 residues. Germline lookup yields CDR1 KGHDR and CDR2 SFDVKD. V shed 4 bases, J shed 4 bases, and the junction held 7 bases outside the gene matches. The CDR3 DNA sequence: TGTGCCACCAGTGAAGGACAGGGCGTCGGAGAGACCCAGTACTTC. Its translation: CATSEGQGVGETQYF.

The CDR3 sequence: CASSYSTDSQNPYNEQFF. The CDR3 nucleotides are TGTGCCAGCAGTTACTCTACCGACAGTCAAAACCCCTACAATGAGCAGTTCTTC. The chain is built from TRBV6-2 or TRBV6-3 and TRBJ2-1, with D tentatively TRBD1 (5 bases). Trimming removed 0 bases at V and 2 bases at J, with 17 bases between. The length of the CDR3 is 18 residues. Germline-derived CDR1 and CDR2 are MNHEY and SVGEGT.

The rearrangement links TRBV5-1 to TRBJ1-1, with D unclear. The V end was cut by 1 base, the J end by 2 bases, with 9 bases between. The germline V gene encodes CDR1 SGHRS and CDR2 YFSETQ. The CDR3 extends over 14 amino acids. CDR3 sequence (DNA): TGCGCCAGCAGCTTGTTAGTTAGCAACACTGAAGCTTTCTTT. It codes for CASSLLVSNTEAFF.

The rearrangement links TRBV20-1 to TRBJ2-1; D gene unclear. Trimming removed 6 bases from V and 5 bases from J, with 17 bases in between. Germline values: CDR1 DFQATT, CDR2 SNEGSKA (reference sequence). The CDR3 contains 14 residues. For the CDR3, the DNA is TGCAGTGCCAGGCCGGGTGCGGTGAACAATGAGCAGTTCTTC. Encoded protein: CSARPGAVNNEQFF.

The chain carries TRBV28 and TRBJ2-3, with 11 bases matching TRBD2. V was pared by 5 bases and J by 4 bases, with 11 bases of the junction left unmatched. The CDR3 has 17 amino acids. Germline CDR1 is MDHEN and CDR2 is SYDVKM. The CDR3 nucleotides read TGTGCCAGCAGTGCCCCGACTAGCGGGATAGGTGCAGATACGCAGTATTTT. Its translation is CASSAPTSGIGADTQYF.

The V call is TRBV28, the J call TRBJ2-7, with D possibly TRBD2 on 5 matching bases. Trimming shortened V by 11 bases and J by 5 bases, and 19 bases separated the two germline ends. The germline CDR1 and CDR2 sequences are MDHEN and SYDVKM. The CDR3 has 13 amino acids. Here the CDR3 reads CAVVNRGRNEQYF. Written as DNA, the CDR3 is TGTGCCGTCGTTAATCGAGGGCGGAACGAGCAGTACTTC.

A few counts support this clonotype. The chain recombines TRBV5-4 with TRBJ2-7; the D call may be TRBD1 or TRBD2 (5 bases each). The CDR3 runs to 13 residues. Germline-derived CDR1 and CDR2 are SGHNT and YYREEE (reference sequence). The germline V and J ends were trimmed by 4 bases and 6 bases, with 14 bases remaining between them. DNA for the CDR3: TGTGCCAGCAGCCCGGGCCCGGGACGCGAGCAGTACGTC. This translates into CASSPGPGREQYV.

This chain connects TRBV24-1 to TRBJ1-1; 10 nucleotides agree with TRBD1. CDR1 and CDR2 from the germline V gene are KGHDR and SFDVKD. J was trimmed by 10 bases and V by 4 bases; bases with no gene match: 5. This CDR3 has 13 residues. The CDR3 reads CATSDGTGDRAFF. CDR3 DNA: TGTGCCACCAGTGACGGGACAGGGGACCGAGCTTTCTTT.

The chain employs TRBV28 and TRBJ2-3; D possibly corresponds to TRBD1 (6 bases). Looked up from germline, CDR1 is MDHEN and CDR2 is SYDVKM. The CDR3 extends over 16 amino acids. Trimming removed 6 bases at V and 7 bases at J, with 23 bases between. DNA for the CDR3: TGTGCCAGCAGCCTAACCGGGACACCCAAATCCCATACGCAGTATTTT. This codes for CASSLTGTPKSHTQYF. The full variable domain, with the rest looked up from reference TRBV28 and TRBJ2-3, is DVKVTQSSRYLVKRTGEKVFLECVQDMDHENMFWYRQDPGLGLRLIYFSYDVKMKEKGDIPEGYSVSREKKERFSLILESASTNQTSMYLCASSLTGTPKSHTQYFGPGTRLTVL.

This clonotype was found a few times. This chain joins TRBV27 and TRBJ2-2, with no clear D. The CDR3 extends over 11 amino acids. Trimming removed 5 bases at V and 4 bases at J, with 2 bases between. Germline CDR1 and CDR2: MNHEY and SMNVEV (reference sequence). The CDR3: CASSGTGELFF. In DNA, the CDR3 is TGTGCCAGCAGTGGCACCGGGGAGCTGTTTTTT.

The chain carries TRBV7-3 and TRBJ2-1, with 10 positions matching TRBD2. V lost 5 bases to trimming and J lost 6 bases; unmatched junction nucleotides: 7. This CDR3 has 15 residues. Germline loops: CDR1 SGHTA, CDR2 FQGTGA. The CDR3: CASSPDTSGINEQFF. CDR3 coding DNA: TGTGCCAGCAGCCCTGACACTAGCGGGATCAATGAGCAGTTCTTC. Variable domain in full (rest from reference TRBV7-3 and TRBJ2-1): GAGVSQTPSNKVTEKGKYVELRCDPISGHTALYWYRQSLGQGPEFLIYFQGTGAADDSGLPNDRFFAVRPEGSVSTLKIQRTERGDSAVYLCASSPDTSGINEQFFGPGTRLTVL.

The gene calls are TRBV28 and TRBJ2-7, with 10 bases aligning to TRBD1. V dropped 6 bases and J dropped 2; count of bases not matched to a gene: 10. The CDR3 totals 16 residues. Germline CDR1 reads MDHEN; CDR2 reads SYDVKM. The CDR3 is CASSRWTGTGAYEQYF. In DNA, the CDR3 is TGTGCCAGCAGCCGATGGACCGGGACAGGGGCCTACGAGCAGTACTTC. Supplemented by reference TRBV28 and TRBJ2-7, the full variable domain reads DVKVTQSSRYLVKRTGEKVFLECVQDMDHENMFWYRQDPGLGLRLIYFSYDVKMKEKGDIPEGYSVSREKKERFSLILESASTNQTSMYLCASSRWTGTGAYEQYFGPGTRLTVT.

In this sample, this clonotype turned up a few times. The rearrangement uses TRBV24-1 and TRBJ2-1, with a tentative D call TRBD2 (6 bases). Germline V lookup: CDR1 KGHDR, CDR2 SFDVKD. The CDR3 totals 15 residues. The germline V and J ends were trimmed by 2 bases and 9 bases, with 16 bases remaining between them. The CDR3 DNA reads as TGTGCCACCAGTGATTCCCTAGCCGGGACTGTTGAGCAGTTCTTC. Encoded protein: CATSDSLAGTVEQFF.